This entry describes one T cell receptor (beta chain). The entry originates in a study of T cell changes during pregnancy in multiple sclerosis. The ends were cut back, 7 bases at V and 8 bases at J, with 14 bases in the middle. This CDR3 is 11 amino acids long. Germline CDR1 SQVTM, CDR2 ANQGSEA. Some clones are missing from TCRdb's copy, which holds only in-frame ones; the method was immunoSEQ multiplex PCR. The sample shows about 18,000 clones, 86% of them seen only once. This chain uses TRBV29-1 with TRBJ1-1; D is unclear. The sequence was collected from a female donor in good health, enrolled as a control in a pregnancy study. The sample in question was CD8+ T cells from peripheral blood mononuclear cells, obtained in the third trimester of pregnancy. CDR3 nucleotides: TGCAGCGGGGGTAAGGAGGTGGAAGCTTTCTTT. Encoded protein: CSGGKEVEAFF.